This is a list of T cell receptor beta chains from one sample in a study of control samples from healthy donors and cancer patients. Libraries were prepared by immunoSEQ multiplex PCR; TCRdb keeps only in-frame clonotypes and omits some of them. The sample has roughly 190,000 clones; roughly nine tenths are singletons. The sequenced material came from blood. These receptors originate from a man in his thirties or forties in good health. The CDR3 runs from the conserved cysteine through the conserved F or W.

>TRBV4-1|TRBJ2-1
CASSPDLTGKNNEQFF
>TRBV7-9|TRBJ1-1
CASSSLRDTDHF
>TRBV25-1|TRBJ1-1
CASSELKEFAEAFF
>TRBV12-3/TRBV12-4|TRBJ2-1
CASSDSARKFF
>TRBV29-1|TRBJ1-4
CSVEYGSNEKLFF
>TRBV10-3|TRBJ1-1
CAIRGLSSDTEAFF
>TRBV4-1|TRBJ1-6
CASSRQGTGSPLHF
>TRBV27|TRBJ1-2
CASGAPESGLSNYGYTF
>TRBV6-6|TRBJ1-5
CASSFGLNNQPQHF
>TRBV6-5|TRBJ1-6
CASTGGLQTLHF
>TRBV6-1|TRBJ2-7
CASSEGRVGEQYF
>TRBV27|TRBJ2-7
CASSGGPGSYEQYF